These T cell receptor beta chains were read from a single sample in a study of glioma-infiltrating T cells after dendritic cell vaccination. TCRdb's copy holds only in-frame clones and misses some; the assay was immunoSEQ multiplex PCR. Of over 90,000 clones listed, 80% are singletons. The starting material was blood, obtained after dendritic cell vaccination. Receptors were obtained from a human donor with glioblastoma. Each CDR3 is given without its conserved first and last residue. The size of a clone is reported for some rows only, either as once, few or many, or as a class for expanded clones.

TRBV18,13,TRBJ2-1,NA,ASSPLLAGDNEQF
TRBV21-1,15,TRBJ2-7,NA,ASSQGRGLAGDYEQY
TRBV2,13,TRBJ2-7,NA,ASRRTGRGSYEQY
TRBV11-2,12,TRBJ1-2,NA,ASSLGRGRDGYT
TRBV6-6,11,TRBJ2-7,NA,ASSLEFSYEQY
TRBV6-5,13,TRBJ2-7,NA,ASSPRGAGAYEQY
TRBV6-1,11,TRBJ1-1,NA,ASSVLRSTEAF
TRBV6-1,13,TRBJ1-6,NA,ASSRDSVGVSPLH
TRBV18,13,TRBJ1-2,NA,ASSPPSESNYGYT
TRBV6-5,13,TRBJ2-2,once,ASSQGQGASGELF
TRBV9,12,TRBJ1-1,NA,ASSVDRQGTEAF
TRBV9,13,TRBJ2-3,NA,ASSATGVLSDTQY
TRBV9,13,TRBJ2-3,NA,ASSVWRGSSDTQY
TRBV2,10,TRBJ2-5,NA,ASPGQQETQY
TRBV18,15,TRBJ2-1,once,ASSPLTIAGGFNEQF
TRBV2,10,TRBJ1-2,NA,ASVISGYGYT
TRBV5-5,12,TRBJ1-1,NA,ASSLGQANTEAF
TRBV5-1,12,TRBJ1-1,NA,ASSLRPGNTEAF
TRBV18,13,TRBJ1-2,NA,ASSYSGGVDYGYT
TRBV4-1,13,TRBJ2-7,few,ASSQGTYSHYEQY
TRBV2,14,TRBJ2-7,NA,ASSEIGRTGTYEQY
TRBV30,10,TRBJ1-4,NA,ALNRGGEKLF
TRBV6-1,12,TRBJ1-2,NA,ASTRGYSDYGYT
TRBV2,13,TRBJ1-5,NA,ASSLRQVGNQPQH
TRBV4-2,15,TRBJ2-6,few,ASSQDEGGAGANVLT
TRBV6-5,13,TRBJ2-1,NA,ASGKPGLPNNEQF
TRBV6-1,10,TRBJ1-1,few,ASRGQNTEAF
TRBV30,12,TRBJ2-7,NA,AWSKLLRVSEQY
TRBV18,12,TRBJ1-1,NA,ASSPIGDYTEAF
TRBV19,13,TRBJ1-2,NA,ASTGQLLLNYGYT
TRBV6-5,11,TRBJ1-2,NA,ASSKYQGYGYT
TRBV6-5,9,TRBJ2-7,NA,ASSLGQGQY
TRBV6-1,13,TRBJ1-5,NA,ASSDPGGSNQPQH
TRBV18,13,TRBJ2-1,NA,ASSPRTGGPGEQF
TRBV6-7,8,TRBJ1-6,NA,ASTPGNLH
TRBV2,10,TRBJ2-7,NA,ASSGTAYEQY
TRBV4-1,14,TRBJ2-7,NA,ASSQDRSAGVAEQY
TRBV5-4,13,TRBJ1-2,NA,ASSAGGGNSEGYT
TRBV10-3,12,TRBJ1-2,once,AISDQANNYGYT
TRBV27,17,TRBJ2-7,NA,ASSPSWGQGAGGPYEQY
TRBV28,13,TRBJ1-6,once,ASSFGGSYNSPLH
TRBV5-1,12,TRBJ2-3,NA,ASSQGEVTDTQY
TRBV5-1,13,TRBJ1-1,NA,ASSLAGGQNTEAF
TRBV7-3,17,TRBJ2-1,NA,ASSPRGLAGGISYNEQF
TRBV4-1,15,TRBJ2-3,NA,ASSQDPGTYYTDTQY
TRBV30,14,TRBJ1-1,few,AWSTHGRGLSTEAF
TRBV30,13,TRBJ2-1,NA,AWSPLWTSTNEQF
TRBV27,15,TRBJ1-1,NA,ASSLFAGRGVWTEAF
TRBV29-1,13,TRBJ1-1,NA,SVNDRGTPNTEAF
TRBV10-2,12,TRBJ1-2,NA,ASRERTGTYGYT
TRBV11-1,12,TRBJ2-5,NA,ASSLVAQQETQY
TRBV9,13,TRBJ1-4,NA,ASSVMQGRDEKLF